What follows are 22 T cell receptor beta chains derived from one specimen sequenced in a study of cytomegalovirus exposure and HLA in healthy donors. Both 60 Vbeta primers and 13 Jbeta primers went into the PCR. TCRdb's copy holds only in-frame clones and misses some; the assay was immunoSEQ multiplex PCR. The profile shows more than 140,000 clones, roughly 64% of them singletons. The sample was PBMCs. These receptors were collected from a woman aged 30 to 39 in good health and CMV-seropositive.

CDR3 sequence (DNA): TGTGCCAGCAGCGTAGGCAGGGTTGGTGACTATGGCTACACCTTC. Protein sequence: CASSVGRVGDYGYTF. The chain is built from TRBV9 and TRBJ1-2, with D possibly matching TRBD1 (5 bases). The ends were cut back, 0 bases at V and 3 bases at J, with 12 bases in the middle. CDR1 is SGDLS, CDR2 YYNGEE, per germline. The length of the CDR3 is 15 residues.

The V gene is TRBV2, the J gene TRBJ2-1, with TRBD2 matching 8 bases. The CDR3 length is 15 residues. V trimming: 7 bases; J trimming: 1 base; junction bases outside the gene matches: 6. CDR1 and CDR2 from the germline V gene are SNHLY and FYNNEI. DNA of the CDR3: TGTGCCAGCAACGGACTAGCAGAATCCTACAATGAGCAGTTCTTC. Translated, it gives CASNGLAESYNEQFF.

The chain recombines TRBV4-2 with TRBJ1-1; TRBD1 matches 7 bases. V lost 0 bases, J lost 1 base, and 2 bases stayed unmatched. Germline CDR1 LGHNA, CDR2 YNFKEQ. The CDR3 contains 15 residues. The CDR3 spells CASSQDTGANTEAFF. CDR3 coding DNA: TGTGCCAGCAGCCAAGATACAGGGGCGAACACTGAAGCTTTCTTT.

The chain links TRBV9 to TRBJ1-2, with a tentative D call TRBD1 (6 bases). Between the trimmed V and J ends, which lost 5 bases and 3 bases, there was a span of 20 bases. This CDR3 has 16 amino acids. The germline V gene has CDR1 SGDLS and CDR2 YYNGEE. The CDR3 sequence is CASRTLGGEGDYGYTF. The CDR3 bases are TGTGCCAGCAGGACCTTAGGGGGGGAGGGTGACTATGGCTACACCTTC.

This chain joins TRBV6-1 and TRBJ2-4, with TRBD1 identical over 7 bases. The germline CDR1 and CDR2 sequences are MNHNS and SASEGT. The CDR3 has 15 amino acids. The junction had 6 bases not matched to a gene; V was cut back by 2 bases and J by 5 bases. The CDR3 sequence: CASSEYGQVQNIQYF. The CDR3 nucleotides read TGTGCCAGCAGTGAATACGGACAGGTTCAAAACATTCAGTACTTC.

The gene calls are TRBV5-1 and TRBJ2-1, with 8 bases matching TRBD1. The V and J ends lost 6 bases and 12 bases, in that order; junction bases with no gene match: 14. This CDR3 has 14 residues. The germline gives CDR1 SGHRS, CDR2 YFSETQ. The CDR3 spells CASTLGSQGARQFF. The CDR3 bases are TGCGCCAGCACCCTTGGCTCTCAGGGGGCGAGGCAGTTCTTC.

V gene TRBV20-1 combines with J gene TRBJ2-7; TRBD1 is a possible D gene (6 bases). Trimming cost V 4 bases and J 6 bases, with 10 bases left between them. This CDR3 has 11 residues. CDR1 is DFQATT and CDR2 is SNEGSKA in the germline V gene (reference sequence). The CDR3 protein is CSAIRQAEQYF. For the CDR3, the DNA is TGCAGTGCTATCAGACAGGCCGAGCAGTACTTC.

The V and J genes are TRBV27 and TRBJ1-5; D is unresolved. The V gene lost 0 bases and the J gene lost 9 bases, with 9 bases spanning the gap. Germline V gene lookup returns CDR1 MNHEY and CDR2 SMNVEV (reference sequence). CDR3 size: 13 residues. As DNA, the CDR3 is TGTGCCAGCAGTTTATCCCCAGGCCGGCCCCAGCATTTT. Translated: CASSLSPGRPQHF.

Only a few counts were recorded for this clone. V is TRBV6-5 and J is TRBJ1-2; D is ambiguous. The CDR3 spans 12 residues. Germline assignment: CDR1 MNHEY and CDR2 SVGAGI. V lost 8 bases to trimming and J lost 2 bases, with 9 bases between them. CDR3 residues: CASLNSNYGYTF. Here the CDR3 DNA reads TGTGCCAGCCTGAACAGCAACTATGGCTACACCTTC.

V gene TRBV2 combines with J gene TRBJ1-1; TRBD1 agrees at 8 bases. V shed 6 bases and J 4 bases; nucleotides not matched to a gene: 7. Per the germline V gene, CDR1 is SNHLY and CDR2 is FYNNEI. This CDR3 contains 14 residues. The CDR3 bases are TGTGCCAGCAGAGATGGACAGGGTGGCACTGAAGCTTTCTTT. Translating gives CASRDGQGGTEAFF.

The chain combines TRBV4-1 with TRBJ1-4; no firm D call. This CDR3 region has 17 residues. V dropped 1 base and J dropped 8 bases, with 20 bases sitting between them. Germline CDR1 is MGHRA and CDR2 is YSYEKL. DNA for the CDR3: TGCGCCAGCAGCCAAGGATGGGTAACTATCCTCAGCGAAAAACTGTTTTTT. It codes for CASSQGWVTILSEKLFF.

This clone was seen only a few times. This chain connects TRBV5-1 to TRBJ1-1; the D is unclear. Germline V CDR1 and CDR2: SGHRS, YFSETQ. Trimming removed 5 bases from V and 1 base from J, with 15 bases in between. The CDR3 runs 15 residues. The CDR3 DNA reads as TGCGCCAGCAGACGCGCGCAGACTTCGAACACTGAAGCTTTCTTT. It is translated as CASRRAQTSNTEAFF. Combining the CDR3 with reference TRBV5-1 and TRBJ1-1 gives the whole variable domain KAGVTQTPRYLIKTRGQQVTLSCSPISGHRSVSWYQQTPGQGLQFLFEYFSETQRNKGNFPGRFSGRQFSNSRSEMNVSTLELGDSALYLCASRRAQTSNTEAFFGQGTRLTVV.

The chain is built from TRBV6-1 and TRBJ1-4; D ambiguous. The length of the CDR3 is 14 residues. V was cut by 4 bases and J by 5 bases, with 11 bases left in between. In germline, CDR1 is MNHNS, CDR2 SASEGT. As DNA, the CDR3 is TGTGCCAGCAGTGTAAAGAGCGTCAATGAAAAACTGTTTTTT. Its translation: CASSVKSVNEKLFF.

The V call is TRBV4-1, the J call TRBJ1-4; 9 bases map to TRBD1. CDR1 is MGHRA and CDR2 is YSYEKL in the germline V gene. V dropped 2 bases and J dropped 8; count of bases not matched to a gene: 6. The CDR3 has 15 residues. CDR3 sequence: CASSQRDRANEKLFF. CDR3 bases: TGCGCCAGCAGCCAAAGGGACAGGGCAAACGAAAAACTGTTTTTT.

This clone appeared a few times. The chain is built from TRBV6-5 and TRBJ2-2; 11 positions agree with TRBD1. Trimming at V came to 5 bases and at J to 2 bases, leaving 1 base not matched to a gene. Germline V gene data show CDR1 as MNHEY and CDR2 as SVGAGI. The CDR3 spans 15 residues. CDR3 sequence reads: CASSRTGGNTGELFF. The CDR3, as DNA: TGTGCCAGCAGTAGGACAGGGGGCAACACCGGGGAGCTGTTTTTT.

This sequence joins TRBV14 and TRBJ2-7; D might be TRBD1 (5 bases). The V end was cut by 4 bases, the J end by 5 bases, with 18 bases between. Germline V gene sequence: CDR1 SGHDN, CDR2 FVKESK. This CDR3 region has 15 residues. The CDR3, as DNA: TGTGCCAGCAGCCCCCGTGGGGCCAACCCCAACGAGCAGTACTTC. Translated, it gives CASSPRGANPNEQYF.

This clone was seen more than once but under ten times. The rearrangement joins TRBV11-3 to TRBJ1-4, with D possibly TRBD1 on 5 matching bases. The CDR3 sequence is 15 residues long. V lost 4 bases, J lost 5 bases, and 14 bases lay in between. Per germline, CDR1 SGHNT and CDR2 YENEEA. CDR3 DNA sequence: TGTGCCAGCAGCTACGGGGGACGGGGAAATGAAAAACTGTTTTTT. As protein: CASSYGGRGNEKLFF.

The chain joins TRBV19 to TRBJ1-4; 10 positions match TRBD1. V lost 4 bases and J lost 6; bases outside the gene matches: 11. This CDR3 has 17 amino acids. Looked up from germline, CDR1 is LNHDA and CDR2 is SQIVND (reference sequence). For the CDR3, the DNA is TGTGCCAGTAGTAAATACCCCCCCGGGACAGGGGATGAAAAACTGTTTTTT. It encodes CASSKYPPGTGDEKLFF.

The rearrangement links TRBV13 to TRBJ2-1; a possible D gene is TRBD2 (6 bases). Germline V gives CDR1 PRHDT, CDR2 FYEKMQ (reference sequence). The CDR3 length is 16 residues. V shed 5 bases and J shed 0 bases, with 14 bases lying between them. CDR3 sequence: CASSLGTFLSYNEQFF. The CDR3 DNA reads as TGTGCCAGCAGCCTCGGGACTTTTCTCTCCTACAATGAGCAGTTCTTC.

This clone was found once. This sequence joins TRBV28 and TRBJ2-1; 8 nucleotides line up with TRBD2. The length of the CDR3 is 17 residues. CDR1 is MDHEN, CDR2 SYDVKM, per germline. The trim removed 6 bases at V and 0 bases at J, leaving 10 bases unmatched. CDR3 DNA: TGTGCCAGCAGAGGCGGGAGGACTCTTAGCTCCTACAATGAGCAGTTCTTC. It codes for CASRGGRTLSSYNEQFF.

The chain recombines TRBV11-3 with TRBJ1-1; D call uncertain. The germline V gene has CDR1 SGHNT and CDR2 YENEEA. V was pared by 0 bases and J by 1 base, with 15 bases between. The CDR3 contains 17 residues. Here the CDR3 reads CASSLDRSGYSNTEAFF. In DNA, the CDR3 is TGTGCCAGCAGCTTAGATAGGTCGGGTTACTCGAACACTGAAGCTTTCTTT.

The rearrangement links TRBV4-2 to TRBJ1-5; 7 bases fit TRBD1. V was pared by 5 bases and J by 8 bases, with 9 bases of the junction left unmatched. CDR3 length equals 14 residues. Germline-derived CDR1 and CDR2 are LGHNA and YNFKEQ. CDR3 coding DNA: TGTGCCAGCAGCTCCCAGGGGGAAGGGGAGCCCCAGCATTTT. This gives the protein CASSSQGEGEPQHF.